Described below is a single T cell receptor (beta chain) sequence and its context. Some clones are missing from TCRdb's copy, which holds only in-frame ones; the method was immunoSEQ multiplex PCR. The sample holds approximately 68,000 clones, around 83% seen once. J was trimmed by 0 bases and V by 7 bases; bases with no gene match: 4. CDR3 size: 14 residues. Germline CDR1 and CDR2: SNHLY and FYNNEI. This entry is derived from a study of OX40 agonist ivuxolimab in advanced cancers. The receptor's source is an adult with an advanced solid tumor such as melanoma, head and neck, liver or kidney cancer. This chain links TRBV2 with TRBJ1-2, with 8 bases matching TRBD1. Sequencing was performed on CD4+ or CD8+ T cells sorted from blood, taken in a trial of the OX40 agonist ivuxolimab. CDR3 coding DNA: TGTGCCAGCACCTTGGGACAGGCTAACTATGGCTACACCTTC. Translated, it gives CASTLGQANYGYTF.